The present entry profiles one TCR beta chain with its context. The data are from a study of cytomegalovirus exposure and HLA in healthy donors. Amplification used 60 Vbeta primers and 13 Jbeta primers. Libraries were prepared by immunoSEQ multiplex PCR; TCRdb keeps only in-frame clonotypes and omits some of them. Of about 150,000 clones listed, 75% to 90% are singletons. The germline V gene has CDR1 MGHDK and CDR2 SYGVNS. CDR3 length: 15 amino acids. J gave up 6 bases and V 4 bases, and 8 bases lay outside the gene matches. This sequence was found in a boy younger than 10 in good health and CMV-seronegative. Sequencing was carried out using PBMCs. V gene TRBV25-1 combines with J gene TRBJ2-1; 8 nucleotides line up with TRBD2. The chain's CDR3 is CASSGSGLEGNEQFF. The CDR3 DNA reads TGTGCCAGCAGTGGATCGGGACTAGAGGGCAATGAGCAGTTCTTC.